The 5 T cell receptor beta chains in this list originate from one sample, sequenced in a study of spatial heterogeneity in lung cancer. Time point defined: sample taken at primary tumor resection. TCRdb used MiXCR to reprocess the 5' RACE reads, holding one entry per CDR3 protein. Among some 25,000 distinct CDR3 sequences listed, about 4.4% were seen once. Sequenced here: PBMCs, sampled at surgery. The receptor source for this set is a male donor with early-stage non-small cell lung cancer.

This clonotype was seen ten or more times. The rearrangement links TRBV2 to TRBJ1-1, with D hard to call. V lost 0 bases to trimming and J lost 3 bases, with 11 bases between them. Germline CDR1 SNHLY, CDR2 FYNNEI. This CDR3 spans 15 amino acids. The CDR3 reads CASSEAPRHDTEAFF. The CDR3 nucleotides read TGTGCCAGCAGTGAAGCACCGAGACATGACACTGAAGCTTTCTTT.

In this sample, this clonotype turned up many times. The rearrangement joins TRBV10-3 to TRBJ2-3; tentatively, D is TRBD2 (6 bases). Trimming took 10 bases from V and 0 from J, leaving 14 bases between them. Germline values: CDR1 ENHRY, CDR2 SYGVKD. The length of the CDR3 is 14 residues. CDR3 sequence (DNA): TGTGCCACCGCGAGCGGACTAAGCACAGATACGCAGTATTTT. This codes for CATASGLSTDTQYF.

This clonotype was detected many times. The chain is built from TRBV4-2 and TRBJ2-7, with D hard to call. V dropped 3 bases and J dropped 4 bases, with 16 bases sitting between them. Germline CDR1 LGHNA, CDR2 YNFKEQ. The CDR3 runs 15 residues. The DNA of the CDR3 is TGTGCCAGCAGCCAGTCAACCGGATCCCTATACGAGCAGTACTTC. Residues: CASSQSTGSLYEQYF.

This clonotype was counted ten times or more. The chain has TRBV7-3 and TRBJ2-2; D is perhaps TRBD1 (5 bases). From germline, CDR1 is SGHTA and CDR2 FQGTGA. The CDR3 loop spans 13 amino acids. Trimming shortened V by 5 bases and J by 5 bases, and 9 bases separated the two germline ends. Written as DNA, the CDR3 is TGTGCCAGCAGCCCCAGGGTTACCGGGGAGCTGTTTTTT. Translated: CASSPRVTGELFF.

By share, this clonotype ranks as medium-sized. This chain links TRBV6-1 with TRBJ1-1; no clear D gene. This CDR3 is built from 16 residues. With 3 bases removed from V and 1 base from J, the gap between germline ends came to 15 bases. CDR1 MNHNS and CDR2 SASEGT come from the germline V gene. CDR3 sequence: CASSEAAYERNTEAFF. DNA of the CDR3: TGTGCCAGCAGTGAGGCAGCCTACGAAAGGAACACTGAAGCTTTCTTT.